The 19 T cell receptor beta chains listed next were all sequenced from one sample in a study of T cell changes during pregnancy in multiple sclerosis. This table comes from immunoSEQ multiplex PCR, and its TCRdb copy is limited to in-frame clones, with some not included. Of about 72,000 clones in the sample, about 90% were seen once. Sequences were derived from peripheral blood, sampled in the second trimester of pregnancy. Receptors were obtained from a female donor with multiple sclerosis, enrolled in a pregnancy study.

This chain uses TRBV4-3 with TRBJ2-3, with 7 bases lining up with TRBD1. The CDR3 is 17 residues long. Trimming at V came to 8 bases and at J to 4 bases, leaving 18 bases not matched to a gene. Germline CDR1 is LGHNA and CDR2 is YSLEER. The CDR3 region is CASGSTTGESFSDTQYF. The CDR3 DNA is TGCGCCAGCGGATCTACAACAGGGGAAAGTTTTTCAGATACGCAGTATTTT.

V and J are TRBV25-1 and TRBJ1-1; D might be TRBD1 (5 bases). The CDR3 consists of 13 residues. Trimming stripped 5 bases from V and 2 bases from J, with 9 bases between. Germline loops: CDR1 MGHDK, CDR2 SYGVNS. CDR3 in DNA: TGTGCCAGCAGTACCACAGGAAACACTGAAGCTTTCTTT. Translated: CASSTTGNTEAFF.

V gene TRBV4-2 combines with J gene TRBJ1-1; D is unresolved. The CDR3 consists of 15 residues. Deletions cut 4 bases from V and 1 base from J, with 13 bases between. Looked up from germline, CDR1 is LGHNA and CDR2 is YNFKEQ. The CDR3 here is CASSPDFRGNTEAFF. The CDR3, as DNA: TGTGCCAGCAGCCCAGACTTTCGGGGGAACACTGAAGCTTTCTTT.

J is TRBJ1-4 and V is TRBV4-2, with 8 bases that match TRBD1. The CDR3 is 12 residues long. Losses at the gene ends were 4 bases for V and 8 bases for J; bases not matched to a gene: 0. Germline CDR1 LGHNA, CDR2 YNFKEQ. Here the CDR3 DNA reads TGTGCCAGCAGCCGACAGGGGGAAAAACTGTTTTTT. Its translation: CASSRQGEKLFF.

The chain couples TRBV5-4 to TRBJ2-2; TRBD1 aligns across 8 bases. Germline trimming cut 0 bases from V and 7 bases from J; bases unmatched to any gene: 2. CDR1 is SGHNT and CDR2 is YYREEE in the germline V gene (reference sequence). The CDR3 is 14 amino acids. CDR3 protein: CASSLADRDGELFF. Written as DNA, the CDR3 is TGTGCCAGCAGCTTGGCGGACAGGGACGGGGAGCTGTTTTTT.

The chain is built from TRBV5-6 and TRBJ1-5; D unclear. The CDR3 is 14 residues long. The germline V gene encodes CDR1 SGHDT and CDR2 YYEEEE. V lost 4 bases, J lost 6 bases, and 14 bases lay in between. CDR3 nucleotides: TGTGCCAGCAGCCTACGAGGGTTGGGTCAGCCCCAGCATTTT. This codes for CASSLRGLGQPQHF. Full variable domain (missing parts from reference TRBV5-6 and TRBJ1-5): DAGVTQSPTHLIKTRGQQVTLRCSPKSGHDTVSWYQQALGQGPQFIFQYYEEEERQRGNFPDRFSGHQFPNYSSELNVNALLLGDSALYLCASSLRGLGQPQHFGDGTRLSIL.

The chain recombines TRBV7-3 with TRBJ2-5; TRBD2 matches 9 bases. CDR1 SGHTA and CDR2 FQGTGA come from the germline V gene. CDR3 length equals 16 residues. Trimming removed 4 bases from V and 5 bases from J; junction bases left unmatched: 11. The CDR3, as DNA: TGTGCCAGCAGCTCCGAGCGGGGGGTCCCCGGGGAGACCCAGTACTTC. Its protein product is CASSSERGVPGETQYF.

The rearrangement joins TRBV18 to TRBJ1-4, with D possibly being TRBD1 (6 bases). Trimming removed 6 bases at V and 7 bases at J, with 15 bases between. CDR3 length: 14 amino acids. Germline assignment: CDR1 KGHSH and CDR2 LQKENI. CDR3 sequence: CASSPRQVVEKLFF. CDR3 DNA sequence: TGTGCCAGCTCGCCCAGACAGGTCGTTGAAAAACTGTTTTTT.

This chain links TRBV7-9 with TRBJ1-4, with D maybe TRBD1 (5 bases). CDR3 length: 17 amino acids. Trimming stripped 3 bases from V and 5 bases from J, with 19 bases between. Germline lookup yields CDR1 SEHNR and CDR2 FQNEAQ (reference sequence). The CDR3 loop is CASSLAPPQGVNEKLFF. CDR3 nucleotides: TGTGCCAGCAGCTTGGCCCCCCCCCAGGGCGTAAATGAAAAACTGTTTTTT.

J is TRBJ1-3 and V is TRBV4-3; the match to TRBD1 covers 8 bases. The CDR3 consists of 19 residues. V dropped 1 base and J dropped 3; count of bases not matched to a gene: 14. CDR1 LGHNA and CDR2 YSLEER come from the germline V gene. CDR3 nucleotide sequence: TGCGCCAGCAGCCAAGTTGCCCAAACGACAGGGGCGGGTGGAAACACCATATATTTT. It encodes CASSQVAQTTGAGGNTIYF.

The sample holds a few counts of this clone. This chain uses TRBV10-3 with TRBJ1-6; no clear D gene. This CDR3 contains 13 residues. Trimming took 6 bases from V and 7 from J, leaving 10 bases between them. The germline gives CDR1 ENHRY, CDR2 SYGVKD. The CDR3 loop is CAIRGEENSPLHF. As DNA, the CDR3 is TGTGCCATCAGAGGAGAGGAAAATTCACCCCTCCACTTT.

This rearrangement joins TRBV27 to TRBJ2-1, with 9 bases fitting TRBD1. The CDR3 has 15 amino acids. Germline V gene sequence: CDR1 MNHEY, CDR2 SMNVEV (reference sequence). V was clipped by 5 bases and J by 7 bases; unmatched bases: 9. CDR3 bases: TGTGCCAGCAGTCAGATAGGGACAGGGCTTAATGAGCAGTTCTTC. Translating gives CASSQIGTGLNEQFF.

This sequence joins TRBV29-1 and TRBJ1-2; D is unresolved. CDR3 length: 13 amino acids. V lost 3 bases, J lost 0 bases, and 8 bases lay in between. Germline values: CDR1 SQVTM, CDR2 ANQGSEA. The CDR3 sequence is CSVEEIPNYGYTF. The DNA of the CDR3 is TGCAGCGTTGAGGAGATACCTAACTATGGCTACACCTTC.

The CDR3 loop reads CASSGALAGDYNEQFF. CDR3 coding DNA: TGTGCCAGCAGCGGAGCGTTAGCGGGGGACTACAATGAGCAGTTCTTC. This rearrangement joins TRBV9 to TRBJ2-1, with 9 bases aligning to TRBD2. The junction had 7 bases not matched to a gene; V was cut back by 3 bases and J by 3 bases. Germline values: CDR1 SGDLS, CDR2 YYNGEE. The CDR3 loop spans 16 amino acids.

The V call is TRBV4-3, the J call TRBJ1-5; D is unclear. V gave up 3 bases and J gave up 7 bases, with 7 bases separating them. The CDR3 contains 12 residues. Germline V gene data show CDR1 as LGHNA and CDR2 as YSLEER. The CDR3 is CASSHPGQPQHF. The CDR3 DNA reads as TGCGCCAGCAGCCACCCAGGACAGCCCCAGCATTTT.

The chain couples TRBV11-3 to TRBJ1-3; D uncertain. The CDR3 has 14 residues. Germline V gene lookup returns CDR1 SGHNT and CDR2 YENEEA. Trimming stripped 3 bases from V and 2 bases from J, with 8 bases between. In DNA form, the CDR3 reads TGTGCCAGCAGCTTCGGAGGGACTGGAAACACCATATATTTT. Its translation is CASSFGGTGNTIYF.

The chain is built from TRBV19 and TRBJ2-5, with 8 bases matching TRBD2. Germline CDR1 is LNHDA and CDR2 is SQIVND (reference sequence). V shed 3 bases, J shed 1 base, and the junction held 4 bases outside the gene matches. The CDR3 loop spans 15 amino acids. CDR3 DNA: TGTGCCAGTAGTATGGAGCGGGGGCGCCAAGAGACCCAGTACTTC. This translates into CASSMERGRQETQYF.

The V gene is TRBV7-3, the J gene TRBJ2-1, with TRBD2 as a possible D gene (7 bases). Germline V lookup: CDR1 SGHTA, CDR2 FQGTGA. V dropped 5 bases and J dropped 7 bases, with 18 bases sitting between them. The CDR3 totals 15 residues. CDR3 in amino acids: CASSPHRGGKNEQFF. CDR3 in DNA: TGTGCCAGCAGCCCCCATAGGGGGGGCAAGAATGAGCAGTTCTTC.

The gene calls are TRBV23-1 and TRBJ2-3; 7 bases match TRBD2. TRBV23-1 is an ORF, and what it does is uncertain. The V gene end was trimmed by 4 bases and the J gene end by 0 bases; junction bases not matched to a gene: 7. CDR3 length equals 16 residues. Here the CDR3 reads CASSPRTSVSTDTQYF. The CDR3, as DNA: TGCGCCAGCAGTCCCCGAACTAGCGTGAGCACAGATACGCAGTATTTT.